A selection of T cell receptor beta chains follows, all from one sample in a study of blood T cell repertoires in COVID-19. TCRdb keeps only in-frame clones here, not all; method: immunoSEQ multiplex PCR. The sample has hundreds of thousands of clones, more than 85% seen once; the top ten hold more than 4%. Source material: peripheral blood. The receptors derive from a woman in her 30s with acute or convalescent COVID-19. Each CDR3 is given with its conserved first and last residue. D genes are given only for firm matches. Some rows have no size entry. The others give once, few or many, or a class for an expanded clone.

NA NA TRBJ1-4 TRBV19 CASSPSWGEEKLFF TGTGCCAGTAGCCCATCGTGGGGGGAGGAAAAACTGTTTTTT
NA NA TRBJ1-1 TRBV5-6 CASSAGDTEAFF TGTGCCAGCAGTGCCGGGGACACTGAAGCTTTCTTT
NA NA TRBJ2-7 TRBV25-1 CASSEGLGRGGPREYF TGTGCCAGCAGTGAGGGCCTCGGCAGGGGCGGCCCGAGGGAGTACTTC
NA NA TRBJ1-4 TRBV24-1 CATSDSRGSGEKLFF TGTGCCACCAGTGATTCCCGGGGGTCTGGTGAAAAACTGTTTTTT
NA TRBD1 TRBJ2-2 TRBV5-1 CASSSGTGVSGELFF TGCGCCAGCAGCTCCGGGACAGGGGTGTCCGGGGAGCTGTTTTTT
NA TRBD2 TRBJ2-3 TRBV19 CASSIKAGGPHTQYF TGTGCCAGTAGTATAAAAGCGGGGGGTCCCCATACGCAGTATTTT
NA NA TRBJ2-5 TRBV28 CASSSYTSRQETQYF TGTGCCAGCAGTTCCTATACTAGCCGGCAAGAGACCCAGTACTTC
NA TRBD1 TRBJ1-1 TRBV6-5 CASSYGERQGSTEAFF TGTGCCAGCAGTTATGGGGAGCGACAGGGGAGCACTGAAGCTTTCTTT
NA NA TRBJ2-5 TRBV27 CASSLFPGSRQETQYF TGTGCCAGCAGTTTATTTCCAGGGTCCAGGCAAGAGACCCAGTACTTC
NA NA TRBJ2-3 TRBV29-1 CSVAPNHSTDTQYF TGCAGCGTAGCCCCCAACCATAGCACAGATACGCAGTATTTT
NA NA TRBJ1-5 TRBV27 CASTDSGAVMMQPQHF TGTGCCAGCACCGACTCTGGGGCGGTTATGATGCAGCCCCAGCATTTT
NA NA TRBJ1-2 TRBV28 CASSSSGQGAYGYTF NA
NA TRBD1 TRBJ2-3 TRBV3-1/TRBV3-2 CASSQGQGNVWSTDTQYF TGTGCCAGCAGCCAGGGACAGGGTAACGTTTGGAGCACAGATACGCAGTATTTT
NA NA TRBJ2-3 TRBV5-6 CASSWGPGTADFDTQYF TGTGCCAGCAGCTGGGGACCCGGGACTGCGGATTTCGATACGCAGTATTTT
NA NA TRBJ2-3 TRBV19 CASQSQDQLSTDTQYF TGTGCCAGCCAATCACAGGACCAATTAAGCACAGATACGCAGTATTTT
NA TRBD1 TRBJ2-2 TRBV15 CATSRDRGSTGELFF TGTGCCACCAGCAGGGACAGGGGGTCCACCGGGGAGCTGTTTTTT
NA NA TRBJ1-1 TRBV29-1 CSDTNTGPGDMNTEAFF TGCAGCGACACGAACACAGGGCCAGGGGATATGAACACTGAAGCTTTCTTT
NA NA TRBJ2-3 TRBV6-4 CASSDGEDTQYF TGTGCCAGCAGTGACGGGGAGGATACGCAGTATTTT
NA TRBD2 TRBJ2-1 TRBV2 CASSERPSGATDNEQFF TGTGCCAGCAGTGAAAGGCCTAGCGGGGCCACTGACAATGAGCAGTTCTTC
NA TRBD2 TRBJ2-1 TRBV14 CASSQRLAGADSYNEQFF TGTGCCAGCAGCCAGAGACTAGCGGGGGCGGACTCCTACAATGAGCAGTTCTTC
NA NA TRBJ2-3 TRBV27 CASSLVRPTDTQYF TGTGCCAGCAGTCTAGTCCGGCCCACAGATACGCAGTATTTT
NA NA TRBJ2-5 TRBV18 CASSLLGSEIETQYF TGTGCCAGCTCACTGTTGGGCAGTGAGATAGAGACCCAGTACTTC
NA NA TRBJ2-1 TRBV14 CASSLTESSYNEQFF TGTGCCAGCAGTTTGACGGAGAGCTCCTACAATGAGCAGTTCTTC
NA NA TRBJ2-6 TRBV7-3 CASSLRGGSGANVLTF TGTGCCAGCAGCTTAAGAGGGGGCTCTGGGGCCAACGTCCTGACTTTC
NA NA TRBJ1-5 TRBV6-5 CASNRTPSNQPQHF TGTGCCAGCAATCGGACACCGAGCAATCAGCCCCAGCATTTT
NA NA TRBJ2-7 TRBV11-2 CASSLGGRLAEEQYF TGTGCCAGCAGCTTAGGGGGCAGGCTTGCTGAGGAGCAGTACTTC
NA TRBD1 TRBJ1-1 TRBV2 CASSDDRGGTEAFF TGTGCCAGCAGTGACGACAGGGGTGGAACTGAAGCTTTCTTT
NA TRBD2 TRBJ2-5 TRBV2 CASSGGGETQYF TGTGCCAGCAGTGGCGGGGGAGAGACCCAGTACTTC
NA NA TRBJ1-4 TRBV7-9 CASSLSTGGPREKLFF TGTGCCAGCAGCTTATCCACCGGGGGTCCCCGGGAAAAACTGTTTTTT
once TRBD1 TRBJ2-3 TRBV7-9 CASSHRGGTDTQYF TGTGCCAGCAGCCACAGGGGTGGGACAGATACGCAGTATTTT
NA NA TRBJ2-7 TRBV6-5 CASSPLGRAGEQYF TGTGCCAGCAGTCCCCTGGGCAGGGCCGGCGAGCAGTACTTC
many NA TRBJ2-3 TRBV2 CASRGMAGETDTQYF TGTGCCAGCAGGGGGATGGCAGGGGAGACAGATACGCAGTATTTT
NA TRBD1 TRBJ1-1 TRBV5-1 CASSYLDRGLSEAFF TGCGCCAGCAGCTACCTGGACAGGGGGCTGTCTGAAGCTTTCTTT
NA TRBD1 TRBJ1-2 TRBV9 CASSVDGTDYGYTF TGTGCCAGCAGCGTAGATGGGACAGACTATGGCTACACCTTC
NA TRBD1 TRBJ1-2 TRBV15 CATSRDKAGGGYGYTF TGTGCCACCAGCAGAGATAAGGCAGGGGGTGGCTATGGCTACACCTTC
NA TRBD2 TRBJ2-2 TRBV30 CAWGSGGADGELFF TGTGCCTGGGGAAGCGGGGGGGCTGACGGGGAGCTGTTTTTT
NA NA TRBJ2-5 TRBV6-1 CASSPQSPGGTQYF TGTGCCAGCAGTCCCCAATCACCCGGGGGGACCCAGTACTTC
NA NA TRBJ2-7 TRBV4-2 CASSQVPKANYEQYF TGTGCCAGCAGCCAAGTTCCGAAAGCGAACTACGAGCAGTACTTC
NA NA TRBJ1-2 TRBV12-3/TRBV12-4 CASIRPRGGYTF TGTGCCAGCATCCGGCCACGGGGAGGCTACACCTTC
NA TRBD2 TRBJ2-1 TRBV4-1 CASSQESLAGGEQFF TGCGCCAGCAGCCAAGAAAGTCTTGCGGGGGGCGAGCAGTTCTTC
NA TRBD1 TRBJ2-1 TRBV28 CASSSLGQGRNEQFF TGTGCCAGCAGTTCCCTTGGACAGGGACGGAATGAGCAGTTCTTC
few TRBD1 TRBJ1-1 TRBV6-6 CASRITGGTEAFF TGTGCCAGCAGAATAACAGGGGGTACTGAAGCTTTCTTT
NA NA TRBJ2-1 TRBV4-1 CASSQAGEYNEQFF TGCGCCAGCAGCCAAGCGGGGGAATACAATGAGCAGTTCTTC
NA NA TRBJ1-5 TRBV3-1/TRBV3-2 CASSQNRVTPQHF TGTGCCAGCAGCCAGAACAGGGTGACGCCCCAGCATTTT
NA TRBD1 TRBJ1-2 TRBV28 CASSSLPGQGQEGYTF TGTGCCAGCAGTTCTTTACCGGGACAGGGGCAAGAAGGCTACACCTTC
NA NA TRBJ1-1 TRBV14 CASSQSQDGDTEAFF TGTGCCAGCAGCCAATCCCAGGACGGGGACACTGAAGCTTTCTTT
NA NA TRBJ2-4 TRBV18 CASSPPSQNIQYF TGTGCCAGCTCACCTCCCTCCCAAAACATTCAGTACTTC
NA NA TRBJ2-3 TRBV27 CASSLVGVSSGFNTDTQYF TGTGCCAGCAGTTTGGTAGGGGTGAGTTCGGGTTTTAACACAGATACGCAGTATTTT
once TRBD2 TRBJ2-3 TRBV2 CASSAVRGYTDTQYF TGTGCCAGCAGTGCTGTGCGGGGGTACACAGATACGCAGTATTTT
NA TRBD2 TRBJ2-3 TRBV2 CASSGRYSGGADTQYF TGTGCCAGCAGTGGTCGTTATAGCGGGGGTGCAGATACGCAGTATTTT
NA NA TRBJ2-1 TRBV12-3/TRBV12-4 CASSYRGSEQFF TGTGCCAGCAGTTATCGGGGGAGTGAGCAGTTCTTC
NA NA TRBJ1-2 TRBV12-2 CASRLARVQRGGGAYGYTF TGTGCAAGTCGCTTAGCGAGAGTTCAGAGGGGTGGGGGGGCGTATGGCTACACCTTC
NA NA TRBJ1-5 TRBV28 CASSLNREGAQPQHF TGTGCCAGCAGTTTAAACAGGGAGGGTGCTCAGCCCCAGCATTTT